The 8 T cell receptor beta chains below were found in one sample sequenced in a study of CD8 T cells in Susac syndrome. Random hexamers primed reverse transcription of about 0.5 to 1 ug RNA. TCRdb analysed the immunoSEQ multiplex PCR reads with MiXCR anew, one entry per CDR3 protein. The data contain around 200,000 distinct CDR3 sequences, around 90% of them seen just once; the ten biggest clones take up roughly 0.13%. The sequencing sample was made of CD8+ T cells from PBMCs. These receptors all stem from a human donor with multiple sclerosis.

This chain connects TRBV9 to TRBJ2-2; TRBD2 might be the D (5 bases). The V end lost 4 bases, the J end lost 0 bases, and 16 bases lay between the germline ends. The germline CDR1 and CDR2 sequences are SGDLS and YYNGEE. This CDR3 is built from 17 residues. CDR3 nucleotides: TGTGCCAGCAGCACTCCGGCGAGCGGCCCGAACACCGGGGAGCTGTTTTTT. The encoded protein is CASSTPASGPNTGELFF.

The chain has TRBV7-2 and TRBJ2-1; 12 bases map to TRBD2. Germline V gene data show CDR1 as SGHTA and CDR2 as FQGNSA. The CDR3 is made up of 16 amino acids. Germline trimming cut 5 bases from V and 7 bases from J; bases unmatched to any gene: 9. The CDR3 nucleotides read TGTGCCAGCAGCCCCGGACTAGCGGGGAGTACAAATGAGCAGTTCTTC. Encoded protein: CASSPGLAGSTNEQFF.

The chain's CDR3 is CASIQGSSQFF. For the CDR3, the DNA is TGTGCCAGTATTCAGGGAAGTTCGCAGTTCTTC. The chain combines TRBV19 with TRBJ2-1, with D possibly matching TRBD1 (5 bases). CDR1 and CDR2 (germline): LNHDA, SQIVND (reference sequence). The CDR3 covers 11 residues. V lost 7 bases to trimming and J lost 12 bases, with 13 bases between them.

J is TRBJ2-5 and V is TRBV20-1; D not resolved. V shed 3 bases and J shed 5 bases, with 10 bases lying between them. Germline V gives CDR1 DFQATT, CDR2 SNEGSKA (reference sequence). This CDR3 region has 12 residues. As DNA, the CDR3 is TGCAGTGCTAGGTACCCTTCTGAGACCCAGTACTTC. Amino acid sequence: CSARYPSETQYF.

CDR3 DNA sequence: TGTGCCAGCAGTTCCCGCCACGGGGAGCTGTTTTTT. It translates to CASSSRHGELFF. This chain connects TRBV12-3 or TRBV12-4 to TRBJ2-2; D remains unclear. This CDR3 comprises 12 residues. The V and J ends lost 4 bases and 7 bases respectively, with 7 bases between them.

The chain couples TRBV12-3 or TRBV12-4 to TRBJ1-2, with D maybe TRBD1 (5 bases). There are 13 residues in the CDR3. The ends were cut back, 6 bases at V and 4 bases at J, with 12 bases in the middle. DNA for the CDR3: TGTGCCAGCAGCGCGGGGGGGACCTATGGCTACACCTTC. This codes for CASSAGGTYGYTF.

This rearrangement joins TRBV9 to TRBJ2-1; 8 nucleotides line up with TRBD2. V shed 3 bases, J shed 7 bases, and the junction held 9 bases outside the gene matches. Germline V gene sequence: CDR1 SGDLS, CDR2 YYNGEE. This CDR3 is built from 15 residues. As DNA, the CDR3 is TGTGCCAGCAGCGGGGGGACTAGTAGGACGAATGAGCAGTTCTTC. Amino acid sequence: CASSGGTSRTNEQFF. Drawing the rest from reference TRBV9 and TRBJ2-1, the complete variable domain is DSGVTQTPKHLITATGQRVTLRCSPRSGDLSVYWYQQSLDQGLQFLIQYYNGEERAKGNILERFSAQQFPDLHSELNLSSLELGDSALYFCASSGGTSRTNEQFFGPGTRLTVL.

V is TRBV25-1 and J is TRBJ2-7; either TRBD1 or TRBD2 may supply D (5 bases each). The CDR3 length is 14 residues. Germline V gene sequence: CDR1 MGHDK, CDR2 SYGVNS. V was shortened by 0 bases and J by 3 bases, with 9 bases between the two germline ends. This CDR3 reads CASSEYGDGYEQYF. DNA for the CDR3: TGTGCCAGCAGTGAATACGGGGACGGCTACGAGCAGTACTTC.